This T cell receptor (beta chain) stems from a study of beta chain features in type 1 diabetes. Donors underwent one heparinised blood draw, around 120 mL on average. The CDR3 is 14 amino acids. The germline V gene encodes CDR1 MNHEY and CDR2 SMNVEV (reference sequence). Losses at the gene ends were 6 bases for V and 3 bases for J; bases not matched to a gene: 6. This clone was recorded a few times. Its antigen is as yet unknown. Study-wide points: People with Type 1 diabetes carried modestly yet significantly shorter TCRB CDR3s in all four CD4+ subsets. PCR might pick shorter templates more often, in the same way for patients and controls. Whether TCRB rearrangement is influenced by HLA type was left unresolved in this analysis.

Sequencing targeted expressed TCRB transcripts, as all isolated RNA had been reverse transcribed. An average roughly 3.3 million reads came from naive, central memory and regulatory T cell samples. TCRdb keeps only in-frame clones here, not all; method: immunoSEQ multiplex PCR. The sample lists approximately 250,000 clones, approximately 16% occurring once. The chain links TRBV27 to TRBJ2-3, with TRBD2 identical over 7 bases. The receptor's source is a man younger than 40 with type 1 diabetes. Input material: naive CD4+ T cells from blood. This CDR3 reads CASSSSGVTDTQYF. In DNA, the CDR3 is TGTGCCAGCAGCTCTAGCGGTGTAACAGATACGCAGTATTTT.